What follows are 3 T cell receptor beta chains derived from one specimen sequenced in a study of T cells expressing NK-cell markers. TCRdb reprocessed the 5' RACE reads and stores each CDR3 protein as one record, lacking DNA. The sample's table shows around 380,000 distinct CDR3 sequences. Sample: blood T cells: a sorted CD56 or NKG2C T cell subset, CD4+ or CD8+ T cells, or bulk PBMC T cells (not recorded which). The receptors shown here come from a woman aged 45 to 65 in good health.

This chain links TRBV4-2 with TRBJ2-7; TCRdb picks TRBD2, but there is no DNA to check that call. CDR1 and CDR2 (germline): LGHNA, YNFKEQ. CDR3 size: 15 residues. The CDR3: CASSQESSGLYEQYF.

The V gene is TRBV3-1, the J gene TRBJ2-3. Germline V gene lookup returns CDR1 LGHDT and CDR2 YNNKEL (reference sequence). The CDR3 extends over 14 amino acids. Here the CDR3 reads CASSQDMVADTQYF.

J is TRBJ1-6 and V is TRBV4-1. The CDR3 consists of 16 residues. CDR1 MGHRA and CDR2 YSYEKL come from the germline V gene. This CDR3 reads CASSQGSGLNLRPLHF.